These 19 T cell receptor beta chains came from one sample sequenced in a study of blood T cell repertoires in COVID-19. Only in-frame clones appear in the TCRdb table, and some are missing; sequencing was by immunoSEQ multiplex PCR. Among 120,000 or so clones listed, 90% were seen once. The sample taken for sequencing was peripheral blood. These receptor sequences come from a man aged 50 or older with active COVID-19.

The chain has TRBV9 and TRBJ1-1; D unclear. The germline V gene has CDR1 SGDLS and CDR2 YYNGEE. V gave up 4 bases and J gave up 3 bases, with 10 bases separating them. The CDR3 covers 13 residues. This CDR3 reads CASSSRHYTEAFF. CDR3 DNA sequence: TGTGCCAGCAGCTCCCGACACTACACTGAAGCTTTCTTT.

V and J are TRBV19 and TRBJ1-5; D is undetermined. The germline V and J ends were trimmed by 7 bases and 0 bases, with 13 bases remaining between them. The germline CDR1 and CDR2 sequences are LNHDA and SQIVND (reference sequence). The CDR3 has 15 amino acids. The DNA for the CDR3 is TGTGCCAGTAAAACGGTCCTCTATAGCAATCAGCCCCAGCATTTT. Its protein product is CASKTVLYSNQPQHF.

V is TRBV5-1 and J is TRBJ2-4; 14 nucleotides align to TRBD2. Germline trimming cut 3 bases from V and 0 bases from J; bases unmatched to any gene: 2. The CDR3 covers 17 residues. Germline V gene sequence: CDR1 SGHRS, CDR2 YFSETQ. DNA of the CDR3: TGCGCCAGCAGCTCGGGACTAGCGGGGGTAGCCAAAAACATTCAGTACTTC. Translation gives CASSSGLAGVAKNIQYF.

V gene TRBV5-6 combines with J gene TRBJ1-2; no reliable D call. This CDR3 spans 15 amino acids. Germline V gene lookup returns CDR1 SGHDT and CDR2 YYEEEE. V was cut by 0 bases and J by 3 bases, with 12 bases left in between. In DNA, the CDR3 is TGTGCCAGCAGCTTGGCCCTGGCCACACACTATGGCTACACCTTC. Translating it yields CASSLALATHYGYTF.

The V call is TRBV11-1, the J call TRBJ2-5; D unclear. The CDR3 is made up of 13 amino acids. Trimming left V 3 bases short and J 3 bases short, with 8 bases between. CDR1 and CDR2 (germline): SGHAT, FQDESV (reference sequence). CDR3 nucleotide sequence: TGTGCCAGCAGCTTGGCATTGGAAGAGACCCAGTACTTC. Residues: CASSLALEETQYF.

J is TRBJ1-2 and V is TRBV6-5, with unresolved D. Deletions cut 6 bases from V and 8 bases from J, with 13 bases between. CDR3 length equals 12 residues. CDR1 and CDR2 (germline): MNHEY, SVGAGI. The CDR3 loop is CASRNLVRGYTF. The CDR3 bases are TGTGCCAGCAGGAATCTCGTGAGAGGCTACACCTTC.

The chain links TRBV3-1 (or the pseudogene TRBV3-2) to TRBJ2-1; 9 positions match TRBD2. V lost 4 bases and J lost 2; bases outside the gene matches: 6. CDR1 and CDR2 from the germline V gene are LGHDT and YNNKEL (reference sequence). The CDR3 runs to 16 residues. The CDR3 region is CASSPYQREAYNEQFF. The CDR3 DNA sequence: TGTGCCAGCAGCCCGTATCAGCGGGAGGCCTACAATGAGCAGTTCTTC.

This chain's CDR3 is CASSLAGRQGQETQYF. In DNA, the CDR3 is TGTGCCAGCAGCTTGGCCGGGAGACAGGGCCAAGAGACCCAGTACTTC. The chain joins TRBV5-6 to TRBJ2-5; D is perhaps TRBD1 (7 bases). From germline, CDR1 is SGHDT and CDR2 YYEEEE. V gave up 0 bases and J gave up 1 base, with 13 bases separating them. This CDR3 is 16 amino acids long.

The CDR3 DNA reads TGCGCCAGCAGTGTCAGCGGGGGATACAATGAGCAGTTCTTC. Translating it yields CASSVSGGYNEQFF. The V and J genes are TRBV10-2 and TRBJ2-1, with TRBD2 identical over 8 bases. The junction had 3 bases not matched to a gene; V was cut back by 4 bases and J by 4 bases. This CDR3 is 14 amino acids long. CDR1 and CDR2 from the germline V gene are WSHSY and SAAADI.

The gene calls are TRBV7-2 and TRBJ2-1; TRBD2 matches at 8 bases. The ends lost 1 base at V and 7 bases at J; junction bases unmatched: 9. This CDR3 region has 16 residues. Per germline, CDR1 SGHTA and CDR2 FQGNSA. In DNA form, the CDR3 reads TGTGCCAGCAGCTTAGTGGCGGGAGGTAATGGGAATGAGCAGTTCTTC. Translated, it gives CASSLVAGGNGNEQFF.

The V gene is TRBV6-6, the J gene TRBJ1-1, with D possibly matching TRBD1 (5 bases). This CDR3 spans 14 amino acids. Germline assignment: CDR1 MNHNY and CDR2 SVGAGI (reference sequence). With 2 bases removed from V and 6 bases from J, the gap between germline ends came to 13 bases. As DNA, the CDR3 is TGTGCCAGCAGTTACCTTCAGGGCTACGCTGAAGCTTTCTTT. It translates to CASSYLQGYAEAFF.

This rearrangement joins TRBV9 to TRBJ2-1, with 7 bases that match TRBD2. CDR3 length: 15 amino acids. V was clipped by 0 bases and J by 9 bases; unmatched bases: 9. Germline V gene sequence: CDR1 SGDLS, CDR2 YYNGEE. The CDR3 region is CASSVDPGRGTEQFF. For the CDR3, the DNA is TGTGCCAGCAGCGTAGATCCAGGGAGGGGTACTGAGCAGTTCTTC. The complete variable domain, with remaining parts taken from reference TRBV9 and TRBJ2-1, reads DSGVTQTPKHLITATGQRVTLRCSPRSGDLSVYWYQQSLDQGLQFLIQYYNGEERAKGNILERFSAQQFPDLHSELNLSSLELGDSALYFCASSVDPGRGTEQFFGPGTRLTVL.

This chain uses TRBV19 with TRBJ1-3, with D tentatively TRBD1 (5 bases). The CDR3 contains 15 residues. The germline CDR1 and CDR2 sequences are LNHDA and SQIVND (reference sequence). The ends were cut back, 4 bases at V and 1 base at J, with 11 bases in the middle. This CDR3 is CASSNRRESGNTIYF. The CDR3 nucleotides are TGTGCCAGTAGTAACAGGCGTGAGTCTGGAAACACCATATATTTT.

The chain couples TRBV5-6 to TRBJ2-1; 12 positions match TRBD2. V lost 1 base to trimming and J lost 10 bases; unmatched junction nucleotides: 9. This CDR3 is built from 16 residues. Per the germline V gene, CDR1 is SGHDT and CDR2 is YYEEEE. CDR3 in DNA: TGTGCCAGCAGCTTGACACCGGGACTAGCGGGCAAAGAGCAGTTCTTC. This gives the protein CASSLTPGLAGKEQFF.

This chain links TRBV7-2 with TRBJ2-7, with TRBD2 matching over 14 bases. The CDR3 length is 16 residues. The germline gives CDR1 SGHTA, CDR2 FQGNSA. V shed 4 bases, J shed 3 bases, and the junction held 5 bases outside the gene matches. CDR3 DNA: TGTGCCAGCAGCTCTTACGGGACTAGCGGGGGCTACGAGCAGTACTTC. Translated: CASSSYGTSGGYEQYF.

The chain couples TRBV4-1 to TRBJ2-3, with 10 bases aligning to TRBD2. J lost 5 bases, V lost 0 bases, and 5 bases had no gene match. This CDR3 has 16 residues. In germline, CDR1 is MGHRA, CDR2 YSYEKL. The CDR3 region is CASSQDPSGGRDTQYF. The CDR3 nucleotides read TGCGCCAGCAGCCAAGATCCTAGCGGGGGTAGAGATACGCAGTATTTT.

The chain is built from TRBV7-2 and TRBJ2-3; 12 positions match TRBD2. In germline, CDR1 is SGHTA, CDR2 FQGNSA. V dropped 5 bases and J dropped 2; count of bases not matched to a gene: 5. This CDR3 has 16 residues. This CDR3 reads CASSQRTSGATDTQYF. CDR3 sequence (DNA): TGTGCCAGCAGCCAACGGACTAGCGGGGCCACAGATACGCAGTATTTT.

This chain links TRBV19 with TRBJ1-1; 7 bases fit TRBD1. The CDR3 has 14 amino acids. V shed 5 bases and J 1 base; nucleotides not matched to a gene: 4. Germline V lookup: CDR1 LNHDA, CDR2 SQIVND (reference sequence). This CDR3 reads CASSPGTENTEAFF. The CDR3 nucleotides read TGTGCCAGTAGTCCCGGGACAGAGAACACTGAAGCTTTCTTT. The full variable domain, completed using reference TRBV19 and TRBJ1-1, is DGGITQSPKYLFRKEGQNVTLSCEQNLNHDAMYWYRQDPGQGLRLIYYSQIVNDFQKGDIAEGYSVSREKKESFPLTVTSAQKNPTAFYLCASSPGTENTEAFFGQGTRLTVV.

The chain joins TRBV12-3 or TRBV12-4 to TRBJ2-5; maybe TRBD2 (5 bases). Trimming shortened V by 2 bases and J by 5 bases, and 6 bases separated the two germline ends. CDR3 size: 12 residues. The CDR3 loop reads CASSLREETQYF. In nucleotides, the CDR3 is TGTGCCAGCAGTTTAAGGGAGGAGACCCAGTACTTC.